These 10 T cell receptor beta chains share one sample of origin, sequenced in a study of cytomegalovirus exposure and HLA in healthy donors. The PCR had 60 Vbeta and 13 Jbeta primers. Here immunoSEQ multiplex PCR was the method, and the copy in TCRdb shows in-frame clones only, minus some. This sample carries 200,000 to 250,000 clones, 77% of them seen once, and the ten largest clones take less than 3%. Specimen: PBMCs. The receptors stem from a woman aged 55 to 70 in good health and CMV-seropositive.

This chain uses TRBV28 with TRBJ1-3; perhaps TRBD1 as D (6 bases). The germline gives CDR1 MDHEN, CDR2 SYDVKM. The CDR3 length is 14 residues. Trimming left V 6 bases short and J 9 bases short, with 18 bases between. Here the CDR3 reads CASRASGAGGTIYF. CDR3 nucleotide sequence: TGTGCCAGCAGAGCCTCAGGGGCCGGCGGCACCATATATTTT.

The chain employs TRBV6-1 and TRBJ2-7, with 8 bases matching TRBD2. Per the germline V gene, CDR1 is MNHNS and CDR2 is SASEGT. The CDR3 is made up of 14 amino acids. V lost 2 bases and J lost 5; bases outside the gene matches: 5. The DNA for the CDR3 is TGTGCCAGCAGTGAACGCGGGGGGCCGAACGAGCAGTACTTC. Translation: CASSERGGPNEQYF.

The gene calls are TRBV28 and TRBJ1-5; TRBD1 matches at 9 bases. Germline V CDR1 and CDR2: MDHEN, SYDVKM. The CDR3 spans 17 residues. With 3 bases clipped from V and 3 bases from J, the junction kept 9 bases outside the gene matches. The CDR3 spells CASSLVAQGAPNQPQHF. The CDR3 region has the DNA TGTGCCAGCAGTTTGGTGGCACAGGGGGCCCCCAATCAGCCCCAGCATTTT.

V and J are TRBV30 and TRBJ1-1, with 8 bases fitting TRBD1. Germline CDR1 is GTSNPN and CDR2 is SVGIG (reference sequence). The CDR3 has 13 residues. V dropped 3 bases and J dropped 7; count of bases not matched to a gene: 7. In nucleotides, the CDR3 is TGTGCCTGGAGCCGGGGACAGGTCCTTGAAGCTTTCTTT. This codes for CAWSRGQVLEAFF.

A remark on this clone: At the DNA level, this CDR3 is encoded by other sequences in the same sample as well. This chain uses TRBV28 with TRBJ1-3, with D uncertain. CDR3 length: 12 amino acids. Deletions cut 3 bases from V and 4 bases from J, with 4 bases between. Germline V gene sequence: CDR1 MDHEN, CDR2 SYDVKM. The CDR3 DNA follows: TGTGCCAGCAGTTTGTCAGGAAACACCATATATTTT. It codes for CASSLSGNTIYF.

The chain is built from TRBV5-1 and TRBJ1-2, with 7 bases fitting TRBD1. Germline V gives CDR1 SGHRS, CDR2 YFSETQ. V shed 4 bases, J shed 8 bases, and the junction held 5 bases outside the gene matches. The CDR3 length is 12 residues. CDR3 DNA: TGCGCCAGCAGCACCCGGGACAGCGGCTACACCTTC. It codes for CASSTRDSGYTF.

The CDR3 reads CASSGRDRGTDTQYF. DNA of the CDR3: TGTGCCAGCAGTGGGCGGGACAGGGGGACAGATACGCAGTATTTT. This chain connects TRBV25-1 to TRBJ2-3; TRBD1 matches 11 bases. CDR1 and CDR2 from the germline V gene are MGHDK and SYGVNS. V dropped 4 bases and J dropped 3; count of bases not matched to a gene: 3. The CDR3 contains 15 residues.

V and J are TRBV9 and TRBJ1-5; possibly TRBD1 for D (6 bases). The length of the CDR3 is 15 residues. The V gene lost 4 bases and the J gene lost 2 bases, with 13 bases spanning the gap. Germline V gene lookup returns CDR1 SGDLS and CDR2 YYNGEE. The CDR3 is CASSSGAGGNQPQHF. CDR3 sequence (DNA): TGTGCCAGCAGCTCAGGGGCGGGGGGCAATCAGCCCCAGCATTTT. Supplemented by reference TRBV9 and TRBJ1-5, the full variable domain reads DSGVTQTPKHLITATGQRVTLRCSPRSGDLSVYWYQQSLDQGLQFLIQYYNGEERAKGNILERFSAQQFPDLHSELNLSSLELGDSALYFCASSSGAGGNQPQHFGDGTRLSIL.

The CDR3 here is CASSPRGGAGANVLTF. The CDR3 region has the DNA TGTGCCAGCAGCCCCCGAGGGGGAGCGGGGGCCAACGTCCTGACTTTC. V is TRBV7-9 and J is TRBJ2-6, with D perhaps matching TRBD1 (6 bases). Per germline, CDR1 SEHNR and CDR2 FQNEAQ (reference sequence). Trimming took 5 bases from V and 4 from J, leaving 15 bases between them. There are 16 residues in the CDR3.

The CDR3 reads CASSQGTGSVQETQYF. CDR3 DNA: TGTGCCAGCAGCCAAGGGACAGGCAGCGTACAAGAGACCCAGTACTTC. V usage is TRBV4-2 and J usage is TRBJ2-5, with 7 bases matching TRBD1. Germline-derived CDR1 and CDR2 are LGHNA and YNFKEQ. CDR3 size: 16 residues. V gave up 1 base and J gave up 2 bases; unmatched junction bases: 7.